The 3 T cell receptor beta chains reported below all come from one sample, sequenced in a study of technical replicates of blood from a handful of donors. TCRdb's copy holds only in-frame clones and misses some; the assay was immunoSEQ multiplex PCR. The data contain approximately 76,000 clones, 90% to 95% of them singletons. Sequences were obtained from T cells isolated from PBMCs. These receptor sequences come from a human donor in good health.

The rearrangement uses TRBV5-4 and TRBJ1-1, with D possibly matching TRBD1 (5 bases). The germline V and J ends were trimmed by 6 bases and 5 bases, with 17 bases remaining between them. The CDR3 totals 14 residues. Germline V lookup: CDR1 SGHNT, CDR2 YYREEE (reference sequence). The CDR3 loop reads CASTPVGGKTEAFF. The CDR3 coding sequence is TGTGCCAGCACCCCGGTCGGGGGTAAGACTGAAGCTTTCTTT.

The J gene is TRBJ2-1, the V gene TRBV28; D remains unclear. The CDR3 is 13 residues long. The germline V and J ends were trimmed by 6 bases and 8 bases, with 14 bases remaining between them. Germline V gene data show CDR1 as MDHEN and CDR2 as SYDVKM. The DNA for the CDR3 is TGTGCCAGCAGCCTAGGATTTATCCATGAGCAGTTCTTC. Translated, it gives CASSLGFIHEQFF.

This clone has only one observation. The chain has TRBV7-9 and TRBJ1-2, with D uncertain. This CDR3 contains 15 residues. Trimming shortened V by 5 bases and J by 4 bases, and 17 bases separated the two germline ends. Germline V lookup: CDR1 SEHNR, CDR2 FQNEAQ (reference sequence). The CDR3 spells CASSPPGLSSYGYTF. The DNA of the CDR3 is TGTGCCAGCAGCCCCCCGGGTTTGAGCAGCTATGGCTACACCTTC.